The rows below give T cell receptor beta chains drawn from one sample of a study of cytotoxic CD8 clonotypes in ibrutinib-treated CLL. Clones were read by immunoSEQ multiplex PCR, and TCRdb kept only the in-frame ones, dropping some. The sample yields 200,000 to 250,000 clones, approximately 70% seen once. Sequencing used PBMCs, obtained after 12 months of ibrutinib treatment. The receptors shown here come from a human donor with chronic lymphocytic leukemia. Both conserved end residues are part of each CDR3. Fields, in order: V gene, clone size, J gene, D gene, CDR3 DNA, CDR3 protein. D genes are given only for firm matches. Clone size is stated in some rows and not others, as once, few, many or a class when expanded.

TRBV27	-	TRBJ2-2	TRBD2	TGTGCCAGCCAAGGGACTAGAACGTCCGGGGAGCTGTTTTTT	CASQGTRTSGELFF
TRBV29-1	once	TRBJ1-1	-	TGCACACTTCCCCGGGGGCGGACTGAAGCTTTCTTT	CTLPRGRTEAFF
TRBV6-4	-	TRBJ2-5	TRBD2	TGTGCCAGCAGTGAACGGGAGGGGTTGACCCAGTACTTC	CASSEREGLTQYF
TRBV6-6	-	TRBJ2-7	-	TGTGCCAGCAGTTACCCCGAAGGGAGCTCCTACGAGCAGTACTTC	CASSYPEGSSYEQYF
TRBV6-1	-	TRBJ1-2	-	TGTGCCAGTGCCCCGGTTAACTATGGCTACACCTTC	CASAPVNYGYTF
TRBV9	-	TRBJ1-3	-	TGTGCCAGCAGCGTAGCTACTTGGGGAAACACCATATATTTT	CASSVATWGNTIYF
TRBV6-5	-	TRBJ1-6	-	TGTGCCAGCAGTTATGGGACCGGGGGCGGGAATTCACCCCTCCACTTT	CASSYGTGGGNSPLHF
TRBV21-1	-	TRBJ2-5	-	TGTACGCACCGTCTAGCGGGGGGGTGGGAGACCCAGTACTTC	CTHRLAGGWETQYF
TRBV5-8	few	TRBJ1-1	-	TGTGCCAGCAGCTTGTGGAAGAACACTGAAGCTTTCTTT	CASSLWKNTEAFF
TRBV7-9	-	TRBJ2-3	-	TGTGCCAGCAGCTTACCCAGTACGGATACGCAGTATTTT	CASSLPSTDTQYF
TRBV4-1	-	TRBJ2-5	-	TGCGCCAGCAGCCAAGAATCCGTAGGCAGGGAGACCCAGTACTTC	CASSQESVGRETQYF
TRBV9	-	TRBJ2-1	TRBD1	TGTGCCAGCAGCGCCGGGACAGTCGTCTACAATGAGCAGTTCTTC	CASSAGTVVYNEQFF
TRBV4-1	few	TRBJ1-5	-	TGCGCCAGCAGCCCAGGAGCAGGGGTGGCAGGGAATCAGCCCCAGCATTTT	CASSPGAGVAGNQPQHF
TRBV30	-	TRBJ2-1	-	TGTGCCTGGAGTCGCCTTCACAATGAGCAGTTCTTC	CAWSRLHNEQFF
TRBV11-2	once	TRBJ2-1	TRBD1	TGTGCCAGCAGCACGGGACAGCGGAGTTCCTACAATGAGCAGTTCTTC	CASSTGQRSSYNEQFF
TRBV30	-	TRBJ1-1	-	TGTGCCTGGACCCCATCACTGGGGTCAGCTTTCTTT	CAWTPSLGSAFF